Only a few counts were recorded for the clone carrying this T cell receptor beta chain. Antigen specificity is unknown. These data come from a study of T cells in Graves' hyperthyroidism and ophthalmopathy. CDR1 is LGHNA and CDR2 is YSLEER in the germline V gene. CDR3 length equals 15 residues. V was pared by 4 bases and J by 4 bases, with 16 bases between. Amplification of TCR beta CDR3 regions used RNA as the template. The TCR CDR3 first-round RT-PCR relied on the HTBI primer set. TCRdb re-derived calls from the multiplex PCR reads in MiXCR, one entry per CDR3 protein. The sample has 530,000 or so distinct CDR3 sequences, approximately 17% seen once. Whole-study results and caveats: From stable hyperthyroidism, ophthalmopathy was separated by a 13 V-J model. It was a median around 6 months before onset that the model predicted ophthalmopathy.

Pregnant or lactating patients were excluded, as were those with uncontrolled infection or other autoimmune disease. Approximately 10 ml of fresh peripheral blood supplied the PBMCs. The J gene is TRBJ1-1, the V gene TRBV4-3; unclear D gene. Input material: blood. The origin of this receptor is a woman under 30 with Graves' ophthalmopathy. CDR3 sequence: CASSRERVEGTEAFF. CDR3 DNA: TGCGCCAGCAGCCGGGAACGGGTGGAGGGCACTGAAGCTTTCTTT.